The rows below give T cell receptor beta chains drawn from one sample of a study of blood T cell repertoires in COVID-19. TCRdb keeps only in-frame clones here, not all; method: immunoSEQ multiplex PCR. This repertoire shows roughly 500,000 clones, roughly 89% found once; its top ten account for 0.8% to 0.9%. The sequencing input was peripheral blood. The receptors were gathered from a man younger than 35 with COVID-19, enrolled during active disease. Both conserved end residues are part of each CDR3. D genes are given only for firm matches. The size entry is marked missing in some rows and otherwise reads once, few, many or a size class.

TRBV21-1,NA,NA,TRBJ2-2,TGTGCCAGCAGCAATACGGGGGGGCCTCGAACCGGGGAGCTGTTTTTT,CASSNTGGPRTGELFF
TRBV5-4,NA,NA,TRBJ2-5,TGTGCCAGCGCCGGGGGAACTCAAGAGACCCAGTACTTC,CASAGGTQETQYF
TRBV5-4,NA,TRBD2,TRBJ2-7,TGTGCCAGCAGCCTAGGACTAGCCCCCTACGAGCAGTACTTC,CASSLGLAPYEQYF
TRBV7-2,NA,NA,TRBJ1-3,TGTGCCAGCAGCCCCCGGGAGGGGGGAAACACCATATATTTT,CASSPREGGNTIYF
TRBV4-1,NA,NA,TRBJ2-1,TGCGCCAGCAGGCGCGACTCCAGCTCCTACAATGAGCAGTTCTTC,CASRRDSSSYNEQFF
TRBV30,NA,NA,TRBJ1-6,TGTGCCTGGAGTGTGGCCTCACCCCTCCACTTT,CAWSVASPLHF
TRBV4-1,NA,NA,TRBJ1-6,TGCGCCAGCAGCCAACCCCAGGGTTTAGTTTCACCCCTCCACTTT,CASSQPQGLVSPLHF
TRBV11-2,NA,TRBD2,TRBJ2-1,TGTGCCAGCAGCCCGGGACTAGCGGGAGTTTTCGTGCAGTTCTTC,CASSPGLAGVFVQFF
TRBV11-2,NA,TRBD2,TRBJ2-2,TGTGCCAGCAGCTTAATAGCGGGCTTAAACACCGGGGAGCTGTTTTTT,CASSLIAGLNTGELFF
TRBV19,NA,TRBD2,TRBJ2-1,TGTGCCAGTAGTAACAGCGGGAGCTCCTACAATGAGCAGTTCTTC,CASSNSGSSYNEQFF
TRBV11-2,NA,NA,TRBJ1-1,TGTGCCAGCAGCTTTTCGGCGACACGACATAACACTGAAGCTTTCTTT,CASSFSATRHNTEAFF
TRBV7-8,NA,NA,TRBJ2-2,TGTGCCAGCAGCTTACTCGGTCTGCCCGGGGAGCTGTTTTTT,CASSLLGLPGELFF
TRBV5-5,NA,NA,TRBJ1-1,TGTGCCAGCAGCTTGGTGGGGGAGGCTGAAGCTTTCTTT,CASSLVGEAEAFF
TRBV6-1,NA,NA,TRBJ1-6,TGTGCCAGCAGTGAAGAAGTTGGGACATCACCCCTCCACTTT,CASSEEVGTSPLHF
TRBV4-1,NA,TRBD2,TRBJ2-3,TGCGCCAGCAGCCAAGGGGGACTAGCGGGGAGCACAGATACGCAGTATTTT,CASSQGGLAGSTDTQYF
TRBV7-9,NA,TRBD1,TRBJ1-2,TGTGCCAGCAGCCCCGGGACAGCCAGCTATGGCTACACCTTC,CASSPGTASYGYTF
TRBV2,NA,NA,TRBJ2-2,TGTGCCAGCAGGAGTCGGTCGGGGACCGGGGAGCTGTTTTTT,CASRSRSGTGELFF
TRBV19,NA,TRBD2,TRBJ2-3,TGTGCCAGTAGATTAGCGGGAGGGGGAGATACGCAGTATTTT,CASRLAGGGDTQYF
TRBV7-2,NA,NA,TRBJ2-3,TGTGCCAGCAGCTTACGTCGAGTGGGAGTGTCCACAGATACGCAGTATTTT,CASSLRRVGVSTDTQYF
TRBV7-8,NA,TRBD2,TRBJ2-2,TGTGCCAGCAGCTTGACAAGGACTAGCGGGAGGAGGCGGACCGGGGAGCTGTTTTTT,CASSLTRTSGRRRTGELFF
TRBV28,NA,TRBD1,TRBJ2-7,TGTGCCAGCAGTCTAGGACAGGGGTATAGAAAAGAGCAGTACTTC,CASSLGQGYRKEQYF
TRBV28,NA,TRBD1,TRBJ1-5,TGTGCCAGCAGCCCCGGGACAGGGGGCTTCATAGGTCAGCCCCAGCATTTT,CASSPGTGGFIGQPQHF
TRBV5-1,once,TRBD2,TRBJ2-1,TGCGCCAGCAGCTTGGTAGGACTAGCGGGACACAATGAGCAGTTCTTC,CASSLVGLAGHNEQFF
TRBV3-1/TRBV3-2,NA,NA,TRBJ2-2,TGTGCCAGCAGCCAGAGCACCGGGGAGCTGTTTTTT,CASSQSTGELFF
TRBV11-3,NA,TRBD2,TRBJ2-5,TGTGCCAGCAGTCAATGGGGACTAGCGGGCCAAGAGACCCAGTACTTC,CASSQWGLAGQETQYF
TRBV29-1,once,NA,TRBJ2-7,TGCAGCGCCGAGGGTGGGGTAGGGGAGCAGTACTTC,CSAEGGVGEQYF
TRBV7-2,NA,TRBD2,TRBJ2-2,TGTGCCAGCAGCTTAACGACTAGCGGATTCACCGGGGAGCTGTTTTTT,CASSLTTSGFTGELFF
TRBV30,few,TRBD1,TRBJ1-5,TGTGCCTGGAGTCCCCGTGACAGGGGAAATCAGCCCCAGCATTTT,CAWSPRDRGNQPQHF
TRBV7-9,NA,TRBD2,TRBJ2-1,TGTGCCAGCAGCTTAGGGCGGGGGGGCCGTAATGAGCAGTTCTTC,CASSLGRGGRNEQFF
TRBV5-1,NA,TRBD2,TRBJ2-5,TGCGCCAGCAGCTCAACTAGCGGGAGTACCGAGACCCAGTACTTC,CASSSTSGSTETQYF
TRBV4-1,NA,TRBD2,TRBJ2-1,TGCGCCAGCAGCGAAGAAGGACTAGCGGGAGGAAGGCACAATGAGCAGTTCTTC,CASSEEGLAGGRHNEQFF
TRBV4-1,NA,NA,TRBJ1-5,TGCGCCAGCAGCCAAGGTCCAGGAGGTCAGCCCCAGCATTTT,CASSQGPGGQPQHF
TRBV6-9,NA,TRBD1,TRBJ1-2,TGTGCCAATCCAGCTTCCGGGACAGGGGAAGGAGGCTACACCTTC,CANPASGTGEGGYTF
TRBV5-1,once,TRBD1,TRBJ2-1,TGCGCCAGCAGCTTGGGACAGGGGGGCTACAATGAGCAGTTCTTC,CASSLGQGGYNEQFF
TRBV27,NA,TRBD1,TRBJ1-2,TGTGCCAGCAGTTTCGACAGGGGAACAGTGGGGTACACCTTC,CASSFDRGTVGYTF
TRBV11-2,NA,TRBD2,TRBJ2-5,TGTGCCAGCAGCTTTCTAGCGGGGTTAATCCAAGAGACCCAGTACTTC,CASSFLAGLIQETQYF
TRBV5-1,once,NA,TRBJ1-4,TGCGCCAGCACCGGGACAAGAAATGAAAAACTGTTTTTT,CASTGTRNEKLFF
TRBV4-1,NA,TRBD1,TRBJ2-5,TGCGCCAGCAGCCAAGATCCGACAGGGGCAGAGACCCAGTACTTC,CASSQDPTGAETQYF
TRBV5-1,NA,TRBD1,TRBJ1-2,TGCGCCAGCAGCGAAAGGACAGGGGGCGGCTATGGCTACACCTTC,CASSERTGGGYGYTF
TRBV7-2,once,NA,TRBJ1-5,TGTGCCAGCAGTAGGGGTCGGAATCAGCCCCAGCATTTT,CASSRGRNQPQHF
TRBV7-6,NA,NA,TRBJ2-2,TGTGCCAGCAACGGACAGATATTGAACACCGGGGAGCTGTTTTTT,CASNGQILNTGELFF
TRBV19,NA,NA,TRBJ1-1,TGTGCCAGTAGTATAGGACGGGGGGCCAGCACTGAAGCTTTCTTT,CASSIGRGASTEAFF
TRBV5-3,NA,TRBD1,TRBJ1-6,TGTGCCAGAAGCCAGACAGGGGATGGATCACCCCTCCACTTT,CARSQTGDGSPLHF
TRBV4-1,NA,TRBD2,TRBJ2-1,TGCGCCAGCAGCCAAGATGGGACTAGCGGGGGGAACAATGAGCAGTTCTTC,CASSQDGTSGGNNEQFF
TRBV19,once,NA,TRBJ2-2,TGTGCCAGTACCTCTGCGGGACGAAGCATCGCGAACACCGGGGAGCTGTTTTTT,CASTSAGRSIANTGELFF
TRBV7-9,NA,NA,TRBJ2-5,TGTGCCAGCAGCTTAGTCGGCAGCGCAGAGACCCAGTACTTC,CASSLVGSAETQYF
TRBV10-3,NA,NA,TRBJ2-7,TGTGCCACCCCGCTAGTAGCCTACGAGCAGTACTTC,CATPLVAYEQYF
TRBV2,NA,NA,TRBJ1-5,TGTGCCAGCTCGCCCGGGGGGCTTAGGAATCAGCCCCAGCATTTT,CASSPGGLRNQPQHF
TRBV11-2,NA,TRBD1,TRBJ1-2,TGTGCCAGCAGCCCCAGGGGGCGCGGCACCTTC,CASSPRGRGTF
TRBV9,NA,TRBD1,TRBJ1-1,TGTGCCAGCAGCCCCGGGACAGGGGAAGCTGAAGCTTTCTTT,CASSPGTGEAEAFF